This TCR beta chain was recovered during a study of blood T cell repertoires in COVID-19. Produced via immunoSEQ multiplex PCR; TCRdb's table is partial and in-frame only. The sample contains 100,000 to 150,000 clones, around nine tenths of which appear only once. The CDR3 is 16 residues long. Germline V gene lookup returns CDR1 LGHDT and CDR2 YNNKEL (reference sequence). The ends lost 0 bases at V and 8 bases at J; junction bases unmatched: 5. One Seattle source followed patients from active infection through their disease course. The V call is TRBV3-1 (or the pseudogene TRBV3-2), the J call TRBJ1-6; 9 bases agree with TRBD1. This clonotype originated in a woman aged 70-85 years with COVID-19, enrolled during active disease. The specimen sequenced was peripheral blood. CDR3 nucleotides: TGTGCCAGCAGCCAAGATACAGGGGGCGCCGATTCACCCCTCCACTTT. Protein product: CASSQDTGGADSPLHF.